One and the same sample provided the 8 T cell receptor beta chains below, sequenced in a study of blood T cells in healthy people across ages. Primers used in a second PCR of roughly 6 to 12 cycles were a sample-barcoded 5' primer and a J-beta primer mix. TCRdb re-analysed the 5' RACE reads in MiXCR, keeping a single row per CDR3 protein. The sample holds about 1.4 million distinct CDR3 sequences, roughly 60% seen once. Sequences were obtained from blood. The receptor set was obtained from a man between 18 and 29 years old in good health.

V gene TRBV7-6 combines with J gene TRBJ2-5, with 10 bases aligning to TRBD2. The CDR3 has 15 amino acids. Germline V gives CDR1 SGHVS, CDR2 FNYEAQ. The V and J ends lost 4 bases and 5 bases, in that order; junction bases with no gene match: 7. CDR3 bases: TGTGCCAGCAGCTACCTTAGCGGGGGGACTGAGACCCAGTACTTC. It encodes CASSYLSGGTETQYF.

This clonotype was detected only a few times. The CDR3 reads CASSSAVDSSNQPQHF. The CDR3 nucleotides read TGTGCCAGCAGTTCAGCAGTAGATTCCTCAAATCAGCCCCAGCATTTT. The rearrangement links TRBV12-3 or TRBV12-4 to TRBJ1-5, with D hard to call. The CDR3 totals 16 residues. V was pared by 4 bases and J by 4 bases, with 17 bases between.

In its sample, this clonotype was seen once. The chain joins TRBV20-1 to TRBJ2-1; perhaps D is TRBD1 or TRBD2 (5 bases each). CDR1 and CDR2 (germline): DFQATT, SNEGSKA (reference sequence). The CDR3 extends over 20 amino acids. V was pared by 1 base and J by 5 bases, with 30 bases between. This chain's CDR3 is CSARVPVGLALDLTHNEQFF. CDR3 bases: TGCAGTGCTAGAGTTCCCGTGGGGCTAGCTCTCGACCTGACCCACAATGAGCAGTTCTTC.

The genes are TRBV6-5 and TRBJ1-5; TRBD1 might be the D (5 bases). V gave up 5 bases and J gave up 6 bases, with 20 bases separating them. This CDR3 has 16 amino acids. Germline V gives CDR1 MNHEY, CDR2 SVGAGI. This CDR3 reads CASSHHRGPRVQPQHF. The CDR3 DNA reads TGTGCCAGCAGTCACCACCGGGGCCCAAGGGTTCAGCCCCAGCATTTT.

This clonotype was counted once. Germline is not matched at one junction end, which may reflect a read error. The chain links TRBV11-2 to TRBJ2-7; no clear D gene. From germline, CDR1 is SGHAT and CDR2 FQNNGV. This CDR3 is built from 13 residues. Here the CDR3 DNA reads TGTGCCGGCAGCTTAGAGTTTTCCTACGAGCAGTACTTC. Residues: CAGSLEFSYEQYF.

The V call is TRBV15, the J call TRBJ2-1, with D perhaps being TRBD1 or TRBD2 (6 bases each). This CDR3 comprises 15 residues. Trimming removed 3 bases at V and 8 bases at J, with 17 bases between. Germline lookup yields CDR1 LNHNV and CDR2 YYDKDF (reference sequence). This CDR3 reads CATSRALGGSDEQFF. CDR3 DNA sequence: TGTGCCACCAGCAGGGCCCTAGGGGGGTCGGATGAGCAGTTCTTC.

The CDR3 DNA reads TGTGCCAGCAGTGTCGGGACAGACGAGCAGTTCTTC. Protein: CASSVGTDEQFF. The chain carries TRBV12-3 or TRBV12-4 and TRBJ2-1; 7 bases match TRBD1. The CDR3 covers 12 residues. Trimming cost V 5 bases and J 10 bases; bases outside gene matches: 5.

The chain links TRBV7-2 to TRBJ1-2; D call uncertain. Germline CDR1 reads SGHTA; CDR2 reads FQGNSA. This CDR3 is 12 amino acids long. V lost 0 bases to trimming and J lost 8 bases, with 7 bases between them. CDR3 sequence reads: CASSLAVSGYTF. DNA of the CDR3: TGTGCCAGCAGCTTAGCGGTTTCGGGCTACACCTTC.